This TCR beta chain came from a study of T cells in localized non-small cell lung cancer. Study-wide results and limits: The study sequenced only one region of the tumor. As a result, intratumor heterogeneity could not be excluded and remains possible. Paired adjacent lung recovered a median around 59 of the top 100 tumor clones. Higher blood T cell density tracked longer overall survival. T cell clonality was highest in uninvolved adjacent lung, above tumor.

Assay used: immunoSEQ multiplex PCR; TCRdb lists only in-frame clones, some missing. This sample has roughly 39,000 clones, with more than 75% found just once. This clone showed up just a few times. Antigen: not known. V gave up 1 base and J gave up 1 base, with 7 bases separating them. The CDR3 sequence is 13 residues long. Germline V gene sequence: CDR1 GTSNPN, CDR2 SVGIG (reference sequence). The chain recombines TRBV30 with TRBJ1-2; D ambiguous. This clonotype was sampled from a man between 18 and 55 years old with stage I lung adenocarcinoma. The sequencing used peripheral blood, collected before any cancer treatment. The CDR3 region has the DNA TGTGCCTGGAGTGAACGGATTAACTATGGCTACACCTTC. Translation: CAWSERINYGYTF.